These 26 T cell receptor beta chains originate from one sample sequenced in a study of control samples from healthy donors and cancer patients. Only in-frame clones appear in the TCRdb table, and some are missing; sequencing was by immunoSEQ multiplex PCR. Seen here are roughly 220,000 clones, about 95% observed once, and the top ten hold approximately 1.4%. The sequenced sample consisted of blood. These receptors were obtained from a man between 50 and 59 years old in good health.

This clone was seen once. CDR3 loop: CAWSVVGALNTEAFF. The CDR3 DNA reads TGTGCCTGGAGTGTAGTGGGCGCCCTGAACACTGAAGCTTTCTTT. This rearrangement joins TRBV30 to TRBJ1-1, with D uncertain. There are 15 residues in the CDR3. Germline V CDR1 and CDR2: GTSNPN, SVGIG (reference sequence). Trimming removed 0 bases at V and 0 bases at J, with 11 bases between.

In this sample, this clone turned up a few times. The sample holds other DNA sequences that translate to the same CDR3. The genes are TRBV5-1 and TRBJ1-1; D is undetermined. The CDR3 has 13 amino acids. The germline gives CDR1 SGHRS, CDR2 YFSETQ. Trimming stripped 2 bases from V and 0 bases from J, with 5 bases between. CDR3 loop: CASSLGLNTEAFF. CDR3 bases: TGCGCCAGCAGCTTAGGGCTGAACACTGAAGCTTTCTTT.

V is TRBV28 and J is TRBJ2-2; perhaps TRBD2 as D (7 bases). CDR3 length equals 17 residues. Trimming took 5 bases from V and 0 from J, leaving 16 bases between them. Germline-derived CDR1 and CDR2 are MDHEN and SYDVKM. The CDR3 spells CASSTGWRGPNTGELFF. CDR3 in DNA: TGTGCCAGCAGTACGGGGTGGCGGGGGCCGAACACCGGGGAGCTGTTTTTT. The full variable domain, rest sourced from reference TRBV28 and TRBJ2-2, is DVKVTQSSRYLVKRTGEKVFLECVQDMDHENMFWYRQDPGLGLRLIYFSYDVKMKEKGDIPEGYSVSREKKERFSLILESASTNQTSMYLCASSTGWRGPNTGELFFGEGSRLTVL.

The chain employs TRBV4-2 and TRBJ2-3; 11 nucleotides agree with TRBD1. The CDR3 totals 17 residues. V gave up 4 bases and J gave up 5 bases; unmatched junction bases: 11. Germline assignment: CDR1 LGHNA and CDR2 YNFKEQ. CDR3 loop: CASSPRTGGGRGDTQYF. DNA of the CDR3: TGTGCCAGCAGCCCCCGGACAGGGGGCGGTCGGGGAGATACGCAGTATTTT.

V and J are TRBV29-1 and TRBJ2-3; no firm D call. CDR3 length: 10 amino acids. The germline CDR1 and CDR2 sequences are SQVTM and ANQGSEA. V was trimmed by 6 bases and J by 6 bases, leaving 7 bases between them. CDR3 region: CSVARDTQYF. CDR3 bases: TGCAGCGTGGCCAGGGATACGCAGTATTTT.

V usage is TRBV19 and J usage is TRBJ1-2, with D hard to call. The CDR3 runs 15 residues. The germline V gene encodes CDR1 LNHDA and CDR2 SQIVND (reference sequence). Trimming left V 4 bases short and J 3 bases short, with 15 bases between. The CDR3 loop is CASSKPFPRDYGYTF. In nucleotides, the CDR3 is TGTGCCAGTAGTAAACCCTTCCCTCGGGACTATGGCTACACCTTC.

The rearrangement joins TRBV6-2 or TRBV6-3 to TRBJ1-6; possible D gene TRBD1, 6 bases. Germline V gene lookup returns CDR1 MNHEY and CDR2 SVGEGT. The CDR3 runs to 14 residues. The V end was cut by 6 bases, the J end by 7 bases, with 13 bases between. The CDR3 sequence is CASSVDSPNSPLHF. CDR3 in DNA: TGTGCCAGCAGCGTGGACAGTCCAAATTCACCCCTCCACTTT.

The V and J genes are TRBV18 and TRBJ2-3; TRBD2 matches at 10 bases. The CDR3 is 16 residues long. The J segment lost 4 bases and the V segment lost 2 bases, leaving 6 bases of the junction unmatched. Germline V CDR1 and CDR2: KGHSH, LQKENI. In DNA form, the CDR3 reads TGTGCCAGCTCACCAGTTGCTAGCGGGGGAGCAGATACGCAGTATTTT. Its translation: CASSPVASGGADTQYF.

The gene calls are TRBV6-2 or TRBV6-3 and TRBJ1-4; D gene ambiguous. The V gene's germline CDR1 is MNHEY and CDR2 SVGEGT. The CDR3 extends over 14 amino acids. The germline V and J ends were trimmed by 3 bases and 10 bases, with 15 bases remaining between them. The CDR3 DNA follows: TGTGCCAGCAGTTATCTCCGGGATCGGTCAAAACTGTTTTTT. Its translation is CASSYLRDRSKLFF.

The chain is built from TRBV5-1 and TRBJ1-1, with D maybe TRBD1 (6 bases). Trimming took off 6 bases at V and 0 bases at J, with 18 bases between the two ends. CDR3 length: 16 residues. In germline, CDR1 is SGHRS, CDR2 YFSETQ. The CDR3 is CASTRTTTGLNTEAFF. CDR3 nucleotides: TGCGCCAGCACTCGGACAACGACAGGTTTGAACACTGAAGCTTTCTTT.

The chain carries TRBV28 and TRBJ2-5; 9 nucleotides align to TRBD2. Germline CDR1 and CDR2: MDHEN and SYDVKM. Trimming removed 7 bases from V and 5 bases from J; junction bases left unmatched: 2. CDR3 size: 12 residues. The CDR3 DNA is TGTGCCAGCATGACTAGCGGTGAGACCCAGTACTTC. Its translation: CASMTSGETQYF.

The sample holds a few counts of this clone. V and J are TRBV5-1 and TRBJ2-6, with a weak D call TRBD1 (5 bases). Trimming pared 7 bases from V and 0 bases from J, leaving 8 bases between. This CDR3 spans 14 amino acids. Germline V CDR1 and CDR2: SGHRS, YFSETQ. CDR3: CASQGVSGANVLTF. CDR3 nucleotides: TGCGCCAGCCAAGGGGTCTCTGGGGCCAACGTCCTGACTTTC.

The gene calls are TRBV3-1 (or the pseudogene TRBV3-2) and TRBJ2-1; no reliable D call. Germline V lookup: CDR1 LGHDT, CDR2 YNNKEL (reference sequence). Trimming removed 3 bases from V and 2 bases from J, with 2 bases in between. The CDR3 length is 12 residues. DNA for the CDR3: TGTGCCAGCAGCCAGACCTACAATGAGCAGTTCTTC. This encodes CASSQTYNEQFF.

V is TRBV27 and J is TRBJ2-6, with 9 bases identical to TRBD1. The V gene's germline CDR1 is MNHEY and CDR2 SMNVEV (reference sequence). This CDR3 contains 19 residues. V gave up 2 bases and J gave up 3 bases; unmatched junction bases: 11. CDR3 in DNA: TGTGCCAGCAGTTTACGTCCAGGACAGGGGAATCATGGGGCCAACGTCCTGACTTTC. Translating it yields CASSLRPGQGNHGANVLTF. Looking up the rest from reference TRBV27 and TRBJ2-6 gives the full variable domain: EAQVTQNPRYLITVTGKKLTVTCSQNMNHEYMSWYRQDPGLGLRQIYYSMNVEVTDKGDVPEGYKVSRKEKRNFPLILESPSPNQTSLYFCASSLRPGQGNHGANVLTFGAGSRLTVL.

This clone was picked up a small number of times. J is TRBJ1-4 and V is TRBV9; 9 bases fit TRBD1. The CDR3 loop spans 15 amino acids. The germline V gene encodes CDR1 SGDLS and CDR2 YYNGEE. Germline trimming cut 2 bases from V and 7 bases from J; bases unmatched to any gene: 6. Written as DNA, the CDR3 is TGTGCCAGCAGCGTGGGGGACAGGGACGGTGAAAAACTGTTTTTT. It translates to CASSVGDRDGEKLFF.

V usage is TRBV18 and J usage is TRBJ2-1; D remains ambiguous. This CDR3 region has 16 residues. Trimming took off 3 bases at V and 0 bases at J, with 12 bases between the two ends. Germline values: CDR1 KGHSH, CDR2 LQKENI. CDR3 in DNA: TGTGCCAGCTCACCGTGGCCAGATAGCTCCTACAATGAGCAGTTCTTC. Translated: CASSPWPDSSYNEQFF.

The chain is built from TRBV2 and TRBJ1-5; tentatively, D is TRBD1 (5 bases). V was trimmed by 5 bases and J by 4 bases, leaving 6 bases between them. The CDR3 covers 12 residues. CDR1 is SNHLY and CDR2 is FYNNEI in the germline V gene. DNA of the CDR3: TGTGCCAGCAGTCGACAGAATCAGCCCCAGCATTTT. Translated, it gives CASSRQNQPQHF.

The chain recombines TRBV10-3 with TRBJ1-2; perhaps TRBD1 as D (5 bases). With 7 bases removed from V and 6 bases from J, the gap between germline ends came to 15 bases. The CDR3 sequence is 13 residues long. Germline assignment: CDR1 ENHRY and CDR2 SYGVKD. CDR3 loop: CAITLEAGNGYTF. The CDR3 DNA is TGTGCCATCACCTTGGAGGCAGGGAATGGCTACACCTTC.

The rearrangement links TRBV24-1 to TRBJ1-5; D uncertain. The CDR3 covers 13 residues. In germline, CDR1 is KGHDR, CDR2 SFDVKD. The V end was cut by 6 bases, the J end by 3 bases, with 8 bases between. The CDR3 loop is CATSPGYNQPQHF. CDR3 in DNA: TGTGCCACCAGTCCGGGTTACAATCAGCCCCAGCATTTT.

CDR3 residues: CASSLDRTGGFTEAFF. The CDR3 bases are TGCGCCAGCAGCTTGGATCGGACAGGGGGCTTCACTGAAGCTTTCTTT. J is TRBJ1-1 and V is TRBV5-1; the match to TRBD1 covers 11 bases. The germline V gene encodes CDR1 SGHRS and CDR2 YFSETQ. There are 16 residues in the CDR3. Trimming took 0 bases from V and 4 from J; bases not matched to a gene: 5.

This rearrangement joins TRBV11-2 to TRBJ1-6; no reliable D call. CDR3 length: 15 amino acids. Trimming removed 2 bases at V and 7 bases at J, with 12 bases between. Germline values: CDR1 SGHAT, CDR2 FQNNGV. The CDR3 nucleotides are TGTGCCAGCAGCTTAAGGGCGCTGGGCAATTCACCCCTCCACTTT. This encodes CASSLRALGNSPLHF.

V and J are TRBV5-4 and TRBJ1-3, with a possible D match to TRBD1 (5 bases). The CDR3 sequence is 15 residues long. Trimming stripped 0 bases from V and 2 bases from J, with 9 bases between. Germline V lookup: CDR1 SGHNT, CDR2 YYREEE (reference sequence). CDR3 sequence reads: CASSLDPGTGNTIYF. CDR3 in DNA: TGTGCCAGCAGCTTGGACCCAGGGACTGGAAACACCATATATTTT.

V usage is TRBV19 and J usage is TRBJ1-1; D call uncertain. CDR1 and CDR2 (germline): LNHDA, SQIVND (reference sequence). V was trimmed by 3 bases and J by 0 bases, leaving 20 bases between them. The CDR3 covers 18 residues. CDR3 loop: CASSIDSRPEIMNTEAFF. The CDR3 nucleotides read TGTGCCAGTAGTATTGACTCACGTCCAGAAATCATGAACACTGAAGCTTTCTTT.

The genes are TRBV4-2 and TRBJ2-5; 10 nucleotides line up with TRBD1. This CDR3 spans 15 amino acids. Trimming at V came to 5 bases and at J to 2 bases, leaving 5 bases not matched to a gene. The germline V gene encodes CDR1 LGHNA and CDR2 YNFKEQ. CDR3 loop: CASSTGQGEQETQYF. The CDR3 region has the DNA TGTGCCAGCAGCACCGGACAGGGGGAGCAAGAGACCCAGTACTTC.

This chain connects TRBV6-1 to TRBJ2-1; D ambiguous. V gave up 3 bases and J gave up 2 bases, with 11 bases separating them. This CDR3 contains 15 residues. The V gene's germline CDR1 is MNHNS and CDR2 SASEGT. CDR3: CASSDRPDPYNEQFF. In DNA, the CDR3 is TGTGCCAGCAGTGATCGGCCAGACCCCTACAATGAGCAGTTCTTC.

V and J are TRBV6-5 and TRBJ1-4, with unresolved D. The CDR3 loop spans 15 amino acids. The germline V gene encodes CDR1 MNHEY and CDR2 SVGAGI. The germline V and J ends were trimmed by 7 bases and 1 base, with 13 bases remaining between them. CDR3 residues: CASKELLRTNEKLFF. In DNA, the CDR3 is TGTGCCAGCAAAGAGTTATTGCGAACTAATGAAAAACTGTTTTTT.